The sample holds many counts of the clone carrying this T cell receptor beta chain. The target antigen is unknown. These data come from a study of human T cells and chemical hapten exposure. At the level of the study: Small volume differences among pooled libraries mainly caused per-sample TCR yield variation. Study-wide points: Alopecia was present in the donors, so their immune response may differ from healthy people's.

The time point was: patch test 1, 2 weeks after DPC sensitization. Noted treatment: therapeutic diphenylcyclopropenone sensitization with weekly scalp DPC. Original methodology: The median was roughly 91,000 TCRs per sample, ranging roughly 23,224 to 750,000. TCRdb processed the RACE reads anew with MiXCR; each CDR3 protein has one entry. The V and J calls here are based on TCRdb, not the publication. In the table there are some 50,000 distinct CDR3 sequences, about a tenth of which are singletons. Material: whole blood, obtained in connection with sensitization to the hapten diphenylcyclopropenone (DPC). The TCR originated in a middle-aged woman with alopecia areata. Some clones in this sample may be carry-over from other donors' samples.

In nucleotides, the CDR3 is TGTGCCAGCAGCCGCCGGGACACCGATAATTCACCCCTCCACTTT. Encoded protein: CASSRRDTDNSPLHF. J is TRBJ1-6 and V is TRBV7-3; possible D gene TRBD1, 6 bases. This CDR3 region has 15 residues. V dropped 5 bases and J dropped 5 bases, with 13 bases sitting between them. CDR1 is SGHTA and CDR2 is FQGTGA in the germline V gene.